These T cell receptor beta chains were read from a single sample in a study of cytomegalovirus exposure and HLA in healthy donors. Sequencing was performed with immunoSEQ multiplex PCR; in TCRdb, only in-frame clones are kept and a portion is missing. The table lists some 190,000 clones, roughly four fifths of them singletons, with about 3% in the top ten. Material: PBMCs. These receptors all stem from a woman in her 30s in good health and CMV-seropositive. Each CDR3 is given with its conserved first and last residue. The D gene is left open where the match is weak. Not every row has a clone size; where given, it reads once, few, many or a size class.

J gene | V gene | clone size | D gene | CDR3 protein | CDR3 DNA
TRBJ2-3 | TRBV5-1 | . | TRBD2 | CASSSGLAGYTDTQYF | TGCGCCAGCAGCTCGGGACTAGCGGGCTACACAGATACGCAGTATTTT
TRBJ2-6 | TRBV27 | few | TRBD1 | CASRRGQQTGANVLTF | TGTGCCAGCAGGAGGGGACAGCAGACGGGGGCCAACGTCCTGACTTTC
TRBJ1-2 | TRBV15 | few | . | CATSRDLENYGYTF | TGTGCCACCAGCAGAGATTTGGAGAACTATGGCTACACCTTC
TRBJ2-5 | TRBV18 | few | . | CASSPEPDSGVRETQYF | TGTGCCAGCTCGCCCGAACCGGATAGCGGTGTGCGAGAGACCCAGTACTTC
TRBJ2-7 | TRBV28 | . | . | CASSLTGSYEQYF | TGTGCCAGCAGCCTGACTGGCTCCTACGAGCAGTACTTC
TRBJ1-1 | TRBV19 | . | TRBD1 | CASSMSRQGVNEAFF | TGTGCCAGTAGTATGTCGCGACAGGGCGTTAATGAAGCTTTCTTT
TRBJ1-3 | TRBV27 | . | TRBD1 | CASRRTGQGNTIYF | TGTGCCAGCAGGCGGACAGGGCAGGGAAACACCATATATTTT
TRBJ2-1 | TRBV9 | . | . | CASSLRQGPGNEQFF | TGTGCCAGCAGCCTCCGTCAGGGTCCGGGCAATGAGCAGTTCTTC
TRBJ2-7 | TRBV5-1 | . | TRBD1 | CASSSGQGLNEQYF | TGCGCCAGCAGCTCAGGACAGGGTTTGAACGAGCAGTACTTC
TRBJ1-2 | TRBV2 | . | . | CASSEIGANYGYTF | TGTGCCAGCAGTGAAATAGGGGCTAACTATGGCTACACCTTC
TRBJ2-3 | TRBV5-1 | . | TRBD2 | CASSRPGLAGVIETDTQYF | TGCGCCAGCAGCAGACCGGGACTAGCGGGAGTAATAGAAACAGATACGCAGTATTTT
TRBJ1-1 | TRBV5-1 | . | . | CASSLRTASINTEAFF | TGCGCCAGCAGCTTGAGGACAGCGTCTATAAACACTGAAGCTTTCTTT
TRBJ2-1 | TRBV7-9 | few | . | CASSLVGQGNEQFF | TGTGCCAGCAGCTTAGTCGGCCAGGGCAATGAGCAGTTCTTC
TRBJ2-1 | TRBV10-1 | . | TRBD2 | CASSERGLAGNEQFF | TGCGCCAGCAGTGAGAGAGGACTAGCGGGAAATGAGCAGTTCTTC
TRBJ2-1 | TRBV19 | . | TRBD1 | CASTWGTGSYNEQFF | TGTGCCAGTACCTGGGGGACAGGATCCTACAATGAGCAGTTCTTC
TRBJ2-1 | TRBV10-3 | . | TRBD2 | CAISRVAGAPYNEQFF | TGTGCCATCAGTCGAGTAGCGGGAGCCCCCTACAATGAGCAGTTCTTC
TRBJ2-5 | TRBV5-4 | . | . | CASSSQGYQETQYF | TGTGCCAGCAGCTCACAGGGATACCAAGAGACCCAGTACTTC
TRBJ1-6 | TRBV10-1 | . | . | CASSEFPGEPLHF | TGCGCCAGCAGTGAGTTCCCCGGAGAACCCCTCCACTTT
TRBJ2-2 | TRBV25-1 | . | TRBD1 | CASSEVRGTGVTTGELFF | TGTGCCAGCAGTGAAGTTCGGGGGACAGGGGTGACCACCGGGGAGCTGTTTTTT
TRBJ2-1 | TRBV10-3 | few | . | CAISGQGGNEQFF | TGTGCCATCAGCGGACAGGGAGGGAATGAGCAGTTCTTC
TRBJ1-2 | TRBV5-1 | . | TRBD1 | CASSLQGGSYGYTF | TGCGCCAGCAGCTTGCAGGGGGGTAGCTATGGCTACACCTTC
TRBJ1-2 | TRBV6-1 | . | . | CASETGGWGYTF | TGTGCCAGCGAGACGGGAGGATGGGGCTACACCTTC
TRBJ1-1 | TRBV6-1 | . | . | CASRPTGGDEAFF | TGTGCCAGCAGACCTACGGGGGGGGATGAGGCTTTCTTT
TRBJ2-7 | TRBV6-4 | . | TRBD2 | CASSDGTSDEQYF | TGTGCCAGCAGTGACGGGACTAGCGACGAGCAGTACTTC
TRBJ2-5 | TRBV5-5 | . | . | CASSSGLLQETQYF | TGTGCCAGCAGCTCCGGACTTCTACAAGAGACCCAGTACTTC
TRBJ2-5 | TRBV28 | . | . | CASSLPGGGETQYF | TGTGCCAGCAGTCTTCCCGGGGGTGGAGAGACCCAGTACTTC
TRBJ2-1 | TRBV9 | few | . | CASSVGLHAEQFF | TGTGCCAGCAGCGTGGGCCTCCATGCTGAGCAGTTCTTC
TRBJ2-1 | TRBV19 | once | TRBD2 | CATGTSGFNEQFF | TGTGCCACCGGGACTAGCGGGTTCAATGAGCAGTTCTTC
TRBJ2-3 | TRBV6-5 | few | . | CASSADLGDTQYF | TGTGCCAGCAGTGCCGACCTAGGAGATACGCAGTATTTT
TRBJ1-1 | TRBV20-1 | . | . | CSASIQGEAFF | TGCAGTGCTAGCATACAGGGTGAAGCTTTCTTT
TRBJ1-1 | TRBV29-1 | . | TRBD1 | CSVAPGQGWTEAFF | TGCAGCGTCGCTCCGGGACAGGGGTGGACTGAAGCTTTCTTT
TRBJ2-7 | TRBV13 | . | TRBD2 | CASSLGLAGGDYEQYF | TGTGCCAGCAGCCTGGGACTAGCGGGAGGTGACTACGAGCAGTACTTC
TRBJ2-1 | TRBV6-1 | once | . | CATTGTNAYNEQFF | TGTGCCACGACGGGAACTAATGCCTACAATGAGCAGTTCTTC
TRBJ2-5 | TRBV27 | . | TRBD1 | CASSLRDRALETQYF | TGTGCCAGCAGTTTAAGGGACAGGGCCCTCGAGACCCAGTACTTC
TRBJ1-1 | TRBV29-1 | . | . | CSVEWMQPGNTEAFF | TGCAGCGTTGAATGGATGCAGCCAGGAAACACTGAAGCTTTCTTT
TRBJ2-2 | TRBV27 | . | TRBD1 | CASTRTGSVGELFF | TGTGCCAGCACCCGGACAGGCTCTGTAGGGGAGCTGTTTTTT
TRBJ2-1 | TRBV11-2 | . | . | CASSSKIRVAEQFF | TGTGCCAGCAGCTCCAAGATTCGGGTGGCTGAGCAGTTCTTC
TRBJ1-4 | TRBV25-1 | . | . | CASSEFPRGGGAEKLFF | TGTGCCAGCAGTGAGTTCCCGCGCGGGGGAGGGGCTGAAAAACTGTTTTTT
TRBJ1-5 | TRBV25-1 | . | TRBD1 | CASGWTGHNQPQHF | TGTGCCAGCGGTTGGACAGGGCACAATCAGCCCCAGCATTTT
TRBJ1-1 | TRBV11-2 | . | . | CASSFSRGAEAFF | TGTGCCAGCAGCTTCTCCAGGGGCGCTGAAGCTTTCTTT
TRBJ1-3 | TRBV4-2 | . | . | CASSPAGHGENTIYF | TGTGCCAGCAGCCCTGCAGGACATGGGGAAAACACCATATATTTT
TRBJ1-2 | TRBV2 | . | TRBD1 | CASSPAGTAPGNYGYTF | TGTGCCAGCAGTCCAGCCGGGACAGCCCCCGGTAACTATGGCTACACCTTC
TRBJ2-7 | TRBV6-5 | . | . | CASRGQGTYEQYF | TGTGCCAGCAGGGGCCAGGGGACCTACGAGCAGTACTTC
TRBJ1-4 | TRBV5-1 | few | . | CASSLVPINEKLFF | TGCGCCAGCAGCTTGGTTCCAATTAATGAAAAACTGTTTTTT
TRBJ2-6 | TRBV15 | . | . | CATSSRSGANVLTF | TGTGCCACCAGCTCCCGGTCTGGGGCCAACGTCCTGACTTTC
TRBJ1-2 | TRBV5-1 | few | TRBD1 | CASSLFMGQDGYTF | TGCGCCAGCAGCTTGTTTATGGGACAGGACGGCTACACCTTC
TRBJ1-5 | TRBV28 | . | . | CASTPDRLGDSNQPQHF | TGTGCCAGCACCCCGGACAGATTGGGGGATAGCAATCAGCCCCAGCATTTT
TRBJ2-3 | TRBV6-5 | . | . | CASSYGGLGTDTQYF | TGTGCCAGCAGTTACGGCGGCCTGGGCACAGATACGCAGTATTTT
TRBJ2-7 | TRBV10-3 | . | . | CAISGTVSYEQYF | TGTGCCATCAGTGGGACTGTCTCCTACGAGCAGTACTTC
TRBJ2-7 | TRBV18 | . | TRBD1 | CASSPPGQIYEQYF | TGTGCCAGCTCCCCTCCGGGACAGATCTACGAGCAGTACTTC
TRBJ2-3 | TRBV27 | . | . | CAAWASTDTQYF | TGTGCCGCATGGGCTTCCACAGATACGCAGTATTTT
TRBJ2-7 | TRBV27 | . | TRBD2 | CASSSRTSGSSYEQYF | TGTGCCAGCAGTTCCAGGACTAGCGGGAGCTCCTACGAGCAGTACTTC
TRBJ2-7 | TRBV28 | . | . | CASSFFGNSYEQYF | TGTGCCAGCAGTTTCTTCGGGAACTCCTACGAGCAGTACTTC
TRBJ1-2 | TRBV7-9 | few | . | CASSPPTGVQGYTF | TGTGCCAGCAGCCCACCCACGGGGGTGCAGGGCTACACCTTC